Presented here are 32 T cell receptor beta chains from one specimen sequenced in a study. A single record per CDR3 protein comes from TCRdb applying MiXCR to the 5' RACE reads. The sample records about 7,000 distinct CDR3 sequences, 45% to 65% being singletons. The sequencing sample was made of naive CD4+ T cells sorted from a lymph node. The subset was: naive CD4+ T cells, CD4+CD45RA+CD25-. Receptor source: a female donor with breast cancer.

CDR3 amino acids: CASSLAIAGGTTNEQFF. CDR3 sequence (DNA): TGCGCCAGCAGCTTGGCCATAGCGGGGGGGACAACCAATGAGCAGTTCTTC. V is TRBV5-1 and J is TRBJ2-1; 11 positions match TRBD2. J gave up 6 bases and V 0 bases, and 8 bases lay outside the gene matches. CDR1 SGHRS and CDR2 YFSETQ come from the germline V gene. The CDR3 totals 17 residues.

The chain carries TRBV5-1 and TRBJ1-1; tentative D call: TRBD1 (5 bases). Trimming removed 2 bases from V and 4 bases from J, with 18 bases in between. The CDR3 is made up of 16 amino acids. CDR1 SGHRS and CDR2 YFSETQ come from the germline V gene. The chain's CDR3 is CASSLGASSDTTEAFF. Here the CDR3 DNA reads TGCGCCAGCAGCTTAGGGGCCTCCTCGGATACCACTGAAGCTTTCTTT.

The chain combines TRBV15 with TRBJ2-1; D remains unclear. The CDR3 contains 12 residues. Germline CDR1 reads LNHNV; CDR2 reads YYDKDF (reference sequence). V was pared by 0 bases and J by 8 bases, with 5 bases between. The CDR3 coding sequence is TGTGCCACCAGCAGAGATCACCATGAGCAGTTCTTC. This sequence encodes CATSRDHHEQFF. Combining the CDR3 with reference TRBV15 and TRBJ2-1 gives the whole variable domain DAMVIQNPRYQVTQFGKPVTLSCSQTLNHNVMYWYQQKSSQAPKLLFHYYDKDFNNEADTPDNFQSRRPNTSFCFLDIRSPGLGDTAMYLCATSRDHHEQFFGPGTRLTVL.

This clonotype was counted only a few times. This chain uses TRBV29-1 with TRBJ2-5; 11 positions match TRBD2. Trimming at V came to 4 bases and at J to 2 bases, leaving 3 bases not matched to a gene. This CDR3 spans 14 amino acids. Germline V gives CDR1 SQVTM, CDR2 ANQGSEA. This chain's CDR3 is CSVVLAGGQETQYF. In nucleotides, the CDR3 is TGCAGCGTTGTATTAGCGGGAGGGCAAGAGACCCAGTACTTC. Full variable domain (rest looked up from reference TRBV29-1 and TRBJ2-5): SAVISQKPSRDICQRGTSLTIQCQVDSQVTMMFWYRQQPGQSLTLIATANQGSEATYESGFVIDKFPISRPNLTFSTLTVSNMSPEDSSIYLCSVVLAGGQETQYFGPGTRLLVL.

This clonotype occurred a few times. The chain uses TRBV12-3 or TRBV12-4 and TRBJ1-1; the match to TRBD1 covers 9 bases. Trimming took 8 bases from V and 5 from J; bases not matched to a gene: 3. The length of the CDR3 is 12 residues. Here the CDR3 reads CASRDRVTEAFF. The CDR3, as DNA: TGTGCCAGCCGGGACAGGGTGACTGAAGCTTTCTTT.

The chain recombines TRBV20-1 with TRBJ2-7, with 8 bases that match TRBD2. The V gene's germline CDR1 is DFQATT and CDR2 SNEGSKA (reference sequence). The V gene end was trimmed by 6 bases and the J gene end by 2 bases; junction bases not matched to a gene: 6. CDR3 length equals 13 residues. The CDR3 coding sequence is TGCAGTGCCATTGAAGCGGGGGCCTACGAGCAGTACTTC. Its translation: CSAIEAGAYEQYF.

V is TRBV25-1 and J is TRBJ1-2; TRBD1 is a possible D gene (5 bases). The CDR3 spans 14 residues. CDR1 is MGHDK and CDR2 is SYGVNS in the germline V gene. The V end lost 1 base, the J end lost 0 bases, and 6 bases lay between the germline ends. CDR3 bases: TGTGCCAGCAGTGAATTGGGGGCTAACTATGGCTACACCTTC. It codes for CASSELGANYGYTF.

For this clonotype: An end of the junction does not agree with germline; a read error may underlie this. J is TRBJ2-3 and V is TRBV7-6; 9 bases fit TRBD2. Germline V gives CDR1 SGHVS, CDR2 FNYEAQ. The CDR3 length is 15 residues. The CDR3 here is CASGVAGVSTDAQYF. CDR3 nucleotide sequence: TGTGCCAGCGGGGTAGCGGGGGTGAGCACAGATGCGCAGTATTTT.

V usage is TRBV20-1 and J usage is TRBJ2-5, with D tentatively TRBD1 or TRBD2 (5 bases each). V was pared by 7 bases and J by 0 bases, with 6 bases between. There are 11 residues in the CDR3. Germline values: CDR1 DFQATT, CDR2 SNEGSKA (reference sequence). The CDR3 DNA is TGCAGTGGGGACCACCAAGAGACCCAGTACTTC. Amino acids: CSGDHQETQYF.

The CDR3 region has the DNA TGTGCCAGCAGCTTAATCACAGGGGGCGAAGAGACCCAGTACTTC. This sequence encodes CASSLITGGEETQYF. The J gene is TRBJ2-5, the V gene TRBV7-2; 9 nucleotides match TRBD1. Germline CDR1 reads SGHTA; CDR2 reads FQGNSA. CDR3 length: 15 amino acids. The ends lost 2 bases at V and 3 bases at J; junction bases unmatched: 4.

This chain links TRBV12-3 or TRBV12-4 with TRBJ2-1; possibly TRBD1 or TRBD2 for D (6 bases each). The V and J ends lost 6 bases and 4 bases respectively, with 28 bases between them. This CDR3 is built from 19 residues. The CDR3 loop is CASSSLGGDSGHIYNEQFF. CDR3 nucleotides: TGTGCCAGCAGCTCCTTGGGGGGCGACTCGGGGCACATATACAATGAGCAGTTCTTC.

Only a few counts were recorded for this clonotype. The chain couples TRBV4-2 to TRBJ2-7, with D possibly matching TRBD1 (6 bases). The CDR3 totals 17 residues. V was shortened by 0 bases and J by 2 bases, with 17 bases between the two germline ends. The V gene's germline CDR1 is LGHNA and CDR2 YNFKEQ. In DNA form, the CDR3 reads TGTGCCAGCAGCCAAGAGGCCCAGGGGACAATAACCTACGAGCAGTACTTC. Translation: CASSQEAQGTITYEQYF.

The V gene is TRBV24-1, the J gene TRBJ2-1; the D gene could be TRBD1 or TRBD2 (5 bases each). CDR3 length: 15 amino acids. Per the germline V gene, CDR1 is KGHDR and CDR2 is SFDVKD. V shed 6 bases and J shed 4 bases, with 15 bases lying between them. Written as DNA, the CDR3 is TGTGCCACCAGTAACCGGGACGTGGCGTACAATGAGCAGTTCTTC. It is translated as CATSNRDVAYNEQFF.

The chain uses TRBV12-3 or TRBV12-4 and TRBJ2-2, with TRBD1 matching 9 bases. This CDR3 region has 14 residues. The V gene end was trimmed by 6 bases and the J gene end by 5 bases; junction bases not matched to a gene: 4. The CDR3 protein is CASRTGTGTGELFF. CDR3 nucleotides: TGTGCCAGCAGAACCGGGACAGGGACCGGGGAGCTGTTTTTT.

In the case of this clonotype: One junction end disagrees with the germline gene, perhaps due to a read error. The V and J genes are TRBV29-1 and TRBJ2-5; 7 nucleotides line up with TRBD2. CDR3 length: 14 residues. Germline CDR1 SQVTM, CDR2 ANQGSEA. CDR3 region: CSVVLGVGGETRYF. Written as DNA, the CDR3 is TGCAGCGTTGTTTTGGGCGTGGGAGGGGAGACCCGGTACTTC.

CDR3: CSASRTWALCSNQPQHF. The CDR3 DNA is TGCAGTGCTAGTAGGACATGGGCACTGTGTAGCAATCAGCCCCAGCATTTT. This chain uses TRBV20-1 with TRBJ1-5; D is perhaps TRBD1 (5 bases). The CDR3 extends over 17 amino acids. CDR1 is DFQATT and CDR2 is SNEGSKA in the germline V gene (reference sequence). The ends were cut back, 3 bases at V and 0 bases at J, with 18 bases in the middle.

The rearrangement links TRBV5-1 to TRBJ1-4; the match to TRBD1 covers 7 bases. V dropped 3 bases and J dropped 7; count of bases not matched to a gene: 3. This CDR3 region has 13 residues. The germline V gene has CDR1 SGHRS and CDR2 YFSETQ. CDR3 loop: CASSSTGTEKLFF. In DNA, the CDR3 is TGCGCCAGCAGCTCGACAGGGACTGAAAAACTGTTTTTT.

The DNA for the CDR3 is TGTGCCAGCAGTCAAACACTTGGAGCTTTCTTT. It codes for CASSQTLGAFF. The gene calls are TRBV12-3 or TRBV12-4 and TRBJ1-1; no firm D call. CDR3 length equals 11 residues. The V and J ends lost 5 bases and 10 bases respectively, with 11 bases between them.

As for this clonotype: A much larger clone lies a single base off, so this may be a read error. The chain couples TRBV5-1 to TRBJ2-5, with 11 bases that match TRBD1. Germline V gene sequence: CDR1 SGHRS, CDR2 YFSETQ. Losses at the gene ends were 0 bases for V and 7 bases for J; bases not matched to a gene: 11. The CDR3 sequence is 17 residues long. CDR3 sequence: CASSLGMGQGVSGTQYF. In nucleotides, the CDR3 is TGCGCCAGCAGCTTGGGAATGGGACAGGGGGTCTCAGGGACCCAGTACTTC.

V and J are TRBV12-3 or TRBV12-4 and TRBJ1-1, with D possibly TRBD1 on 6 matching bases. The CDR3 sequence is 14 residues long. The ends were cut back, 5 bases at V and 3 bases at J, with 13 bases in the middle. CDR3 sequence reads: CASSRTGSDTEAFF. The CDR3 DNA sequence: TGTGCCAGCAGTCGCACAGGGTCCGACACTGAAGCTTTCTTT.

Concerning this clonotype: A much bigger clone sits one base away, suggesting this may be a read error. The limits of the CDR3 on the DNA are not certain, so only TCRdb's listed CDR3 is given. The chain recombines TRBV20-1 with TRBJ1-2; the table names TRBD1, a call not compared with the DNA. Germline V CDR1 and CDR2: DFQATT, SNEGSKA (reference sequence). The CDR3 is made up of 15 amino acids, end residues included. CDR3 sequence: CSLEPGHGFDYGCTF.

This clonotype was observed a handful of times. V usage is TRBV20-1 and J usage is TRBJ1-1; D gene unclear. Germline V lookup: CDR1 DFQATT, CDR2 SNEGSKA (reference sequence). V lost 6 bases and J 0 bases, leaving 14 bases between the germline ends. The CDR3 loop spans 14 amino acids. CDR3 region: CSANTRALNTEAFF. CDR3 DNA sequence: TGCAGTGCAAACACCCGGGCCCTGAACACTGAAGCTTTCTTT.

The chain recombines TRBV5-1 with TRBJ1-6; D remains ambiguous. Trimming left V 5 bases short and J 8 bases short, with 8 bases between. Germline assignment: CDR1 SGHRS and CDR2 YFSETQ. The CDR3 spans 12 residues. CDR3 bases: TGCGCCAGCAGGGCGGAGGATTCACCCCTCCACTTT. This translates into CASRAEDSPLHF.

Note on this clonotype: Germline is not matched at one junction end, which may reflect a read error. The chain carries TRBV7-3 and TRBJ2-7; the match to TRBD1 covers 12 bases. From germline, CDR1 is SGHTA and CDR2 FQGTGA. CDR3 length equals 14 residues. CDR3 residues: CASSTGQGAGEQYF. The CDR3 DNA reads as TGTGCTAGCAGCACGGGACAGGGGGCTGGGGAGCAGTACTTC.

This clonotype was counted between two and nine times. This sequence joins TRBV12-3 or TRBV12-4 and TRBJ2-4; no clear D gene. CDR3 length: 13 residues. V lost 0 bases and J lost 6, with 6 bases in between. CDR3 coding DNA: TGTGCCAGCAGTTTAGCAGGGATAAACATTCAGTACTTC. Amino acid sequence: CASSLAGINIQYF.

A word on this clonotype: A much larger clone sits a single nucleotide away, making a read error possible. J is TRBJ2-5 and V is TRBV29-1; possibly TRBD1 for D (5 bases). CDR1 and CDR2 from the germline V gene are SQVTM and ANQGSEA. Trimming took 6 bases from V and 9 from J, leaving 11 bases between them. The CDR3 is 10 residues long. CDR3 in DNA: TGCAGCGTCGACAAAGGGGCCCAGTACTTC. Translating gives CSVDKGAQYF.

The chain has TRBV6-5 and TRBJ2-5; maybe TRBD2 (6 bases). Trimming took off 2 bases at V and 2 bases at J, with 12 bases between the two ends. CDR1 is MNHEY and CDR2 is SVGAGI in the germline V gene. This CDR3 region has 15 residues. For the CDR3, the DNA is TGTGCCAGCAGTTACCGGGGGACCTTACAAGAGACCCAGTACTTC. This sequence encodes CASSYRGTLQETQYF.

This clonotype was recorded a few times. The V and J genes are TRBV5-1 and TRBJ1-1; tentatively, D is TRBD1 (5 bases). Trimming left V 5 bases short and J 5 bases short, with 7 bases between. Germline V lookup: CDR1 SGHRS, CDR2 YFSETQ. This CDR3 contains 11 residues. The CDR3 DNA follows: TGCGCCAGCAGAGGGGAGACTGAAGCTTTCTTT. It is translated as CASRGETEAFF.

The sample holds a few counts of this clonotype. This rearrangement joins TRBV12-3 or TRBV12-4 to TRBJ1-6; 8 nucleotides agree with TRBD1. This CDR3 has 16 amino acids. J gave up 5 bases and V 1 base, and 4 bases lay outside the gene matches. As DNA, the CDR3 is TGTGCCAGCAGTTTAGGACAGGGGCTCCATAATTCACCCCTCCACTTT. Translating it yields CASSLGQGLHNSPLHF.

V usage is TRBV27 and J usage is TRBJ2-1; D is tentatively TRBD1 or TRBD2 (5 bases each). CDR3 length equals 16 residues. Germline-derived CDR1 and CDR2 are MNHEY and SMNVEV (reference sequence). Trimming took off 0 bases at V and 1 base at J, with 10 bases between the two ends. In DNA form, the CDR3 reads TGTGCCAGCAGTTTATCCCCGGGGACGTCCTACAATGAGCAGTTCTTC. It yields the protein CASSLSPGTSYNEQFF.

This clonotype has more than one count but fewer than ten. The chain couples TRBV6-6 to TRBJ2-2, with D unresolved. Germline CDR1 is MNHNY and CDR2 is SVGAGI (reference sequence). The CDR3 spans 13 residues. Trimming pared 2 bases from V and 6 bases from J, leaving 7 bases between. In DNA form, the CDR3 reads TGTGCCAGCAGTTACAAAGGGTCCGGGGAGCTGTTTTTT. Translated: CASSYKGSGELFF.

The J gene is TRBJ2-7, the V gene TRBV10-3; the D gene is possibly TRBD2 (6 bases). The CDR3 spans 14 residues. The germline CDR1 and CDR2 sequences are ENHRY and SYGVKD. V shed 1 base and J shed 3 bases, with 10 bases lying between them. In DNA, the CDR3 is TGTGCCATCAGTGAGTGGGGGGACGGCTACGAGCAGTACTTC. The encoded protein is CAISEWGDGYEQYF.